These T cell receptor beta chains were read from a single sample in a study of shared clonotypes between healthy human individuals. TCRdb keeps only in-frame clones here, not all; method: immunoSEQ multiplex PCR. Of approximately 530,000 clones listed, 90% to 97% are singletons. Sequences were obtained from naive CD4+ T cells sorted from blood. The receptors stem from a woman aged 25 to 39 in good health. CDR3s include the opening cysteine and the closing phenylalanine or tryptophan. D genes are given only for firm matches. Expanded clones are given a class, and other clones once, few, many or no size at all.

>.|TRBV6-1|.|13|TRBJ2-7
CASSGRNSYEQYF
TGTGCCAGCAGTGGCCGGAATAGCTACGAGCAGTACTTC
>.|TRBV28|TRBD2|15|TRBJ2-7
CASSPGTSVGYEQYF
TGTGCCAGCAGCCCCGGGACTAGCGTCGGCTACGAGCAGTACTTC
>.|TRBV10-3|.|14|TRBJ2-3
CAISPHSRTDTQYF
TGTGCCATCTCCCCTCATTCGCGGACAGATACGCAGTATTTT
>.|TRBV19|.|14|TRBJ1-5
CASSMGGARQPQHF
TGTGCCAGTAGTATGGGGGGGGCTAGGCAGCCCCAGCATTTT
>.|TRBV7-3|.|13|TRBJ2-7
CASSPSEFSEQYF
TGTGCCAGCAGCCCTAGCGAATTCTCCGAGCAGTACTTC
>.|TRBV19|TRBD2|14|TRBJ2-5
CASSTTSAQETQYF
TGTGCCAGTAGTACCACTAGCGCTCAAGAGACCCAGTACTTC
>.|TRBV5-1|TRBD2|16|TRBJ2-7
CASSKEGGVSSYEQYF
TGCGCCAGCAGCAAGGAGGGAGGGGTATCTTCCTACGAGCAGTACTTC
>.|TRBV4-1|.|18|TRBJ2-1
CASSQERYRTGTRDEQFF
TGCGCCAGCAGCCAAGAGCGGTATAGGACTGGAACTCGGGATGAGCAGTTCTTC
>.|TRBV6-1|.|15|TRBJ2-3
CASRKTSPGTDTQYF
TGTGCCAGCAGGAAAACTAGCCCAGGCACAGATACGCAGTATTTT
>.|TRBV7-2|.|13|TRBJ2-1
CASSLAAENEQFF
TGTGCCAGCAGCTTAGCGGCGGAGAATGAGCAGTTCTTC
>.|TRBV28|.|16|TRBJ1-3
CASSLWGEPSGNTIYF
TGTGCCAGCAGTTTATGGGGGGAACCTTCTGGAAACACCATATATTTT
>few|TRBV28|.|11|TRBJ1-1
CASMVGTEAFF
TGTGCCAGCATGGTGGGCACTGAAGCTTTCTTT
>.|TRBV18|TRBD1|19|TRBJ2-1
CASSSWTGASSDSYNEQFF
TGTGCCAGCTCATCCTGGACAGGGGCCTCCTCTGATTCCTACAATGAGCAGTTCTTC
>once|TRBV5-1|TRBD2|18|TRBJ2-3
CASSVGPPGLALSDTQYF
TGCGCCAGCAGCGTGGGTCCTCCGGGACTAGCATTGTCCGATACGCAGTATTTT
>.|TRBV5-1|.|14|TRBJ2-5
CASSLVGTTETQYF
TGCGCCAGCAGCTTGGTGGGGACGACGGAGACCCAGTACTTC
>once|TRBV27|.|16|TRBJ2-7
CASSPTDSAVHYEQYF
TGTGCCAGCAGTCCCACGGACTCTGCGGTACATTACGAGCAGTACTTC
>.|TRBV6-6|.|14|TRBJ1-2
CASSYNRDNYGYTF
TGTGCCAGCAGTTACAACAGGGATAACTATGGCTACACCTTC
>.|TRBV2|TRBD1|15|TRBJ2-1
CATILRDRAFNEQFF
TGTGCCACTATACTCCGGGACAGGGCCTTCAATGAGCAGTTCTTC
>.|TRBV6-5|.|15|TRBJ1-1
CASSNGARANTEAFF
TGTGCCAGCAGTAACGGCGCGAGGGCGAACACTGAAGCTTTCTTT
>.|TRBV28|.|12|TRBJ1-2
CASSFLNYGYTF
TGTGCCAGCAGTTTTCTTAACTATGGCTACACCTTC
>.|TRBV5-8|.|13|TRBJ2-7
CASSSDRDGRQYF
TGTGCCAGCAGCTCGGATCGGGACGGTCGGCAGTACTTC
>.|TRBV10-3|.|16|TRBJ2-3
CAISPTASGPRGTQYF
TGTGCCATCAGTCCCACAGCTAGCGGTCCCAGGGGTACGCAGTATTTT
>.|TRBV7-9|.|15|TRBJ2-2
CASSHYGVSTGELFF
TGTGCCAGCAGCCACTACGGGGTGTCCACCGGGGAGCTGTTTTTT
>.|TRBV27|TRBD2|17|TRBJ2-5
CASSEPRLAGGVGTQYF
TGTGCCAGCAGTGAGCCCCGACTAGCGGGAGGGGTCGGGACCCAGTACTTC
>.|TRBV7-3|TRBD2|16|TRBJ2-1
CASSPSGSGRHNEQFF
TGTGCCAGCAGCCCGAGTGGTAGCGGGAGACACAATGAGCAGTTCTTC
>.|TRBV5-6|TRBD1|16|TRBJ1-2
CASVKQADRGFHGYTF
TGTGCCAGCGTAAAGCAAGCGGACAGGGGGTTCCATGGCTACACCTTC
>.|TRBV7-6|.|13|TRBJ1-2
CASSLAKGYGYTF
TGTGCCAGCAGCTTAGCGAAGGGCTATGGCTACACCTTC
>.|TRBV5-1|.|15|TRBJ2-5
CASSLSGPPKETQYF
TGCGCCAGCAGCTTATCGGGACCCCCCAAAGAGACCCAGTACTTC
>once|TRBV5-8|TRBD1|15|TRBJ2-7
CASSPQGVVGLEQYF
TGTGCCAGCAGCCCGCAGGGGGTTGTAGGTCTCGAGCAGTACTTC
>.|TRBV5-1|.|14|TRBJ2-5
CASSQGTAQETQYF
TGCGCCAGCAGCCAGGGGACGGCACAAGAGACCCAGTACTTC
>.|TRBV5-1|.|14|TRBJ1-1
CASSFGSQDTEAFF
TGCGCCAGCAGCTTTGGCAGCCAAGACACTGAAGCTTTCTTT
>.|TRBV20-1|.|11|TRBJ2-7
CSARPQYEQYF
TGCAGTGCTAGACCCCAGTACGAGCAGTACTTC
>.|TRBV28|.|16|TRBJ2-7
CASSLGVRDRSYEQYF
TGTGCCAGCAGTCTTGGGGTCCGTGACAGATCCTACGAGCAGTACTTC
>.|TRBV19|TRBD1|14|TRBJ2-7
CASKGGTGSYEQYF
TGTGCCAGTAAGGGGGGGACAGGGTCCTACGAGCAGTACTTC
>.|TRBV19|.|13|TRBJ2-7
CASSPRDIYEQYF
TGTGCCAGTAGTCCACGGGACATATACGAGCAGTACTTC
>.|TRBV29-1|.|14|TRBJ2-1
CSVEHRLTYNEQFF
TGCAGCGTTGAACATAGACTCACCTACAATGAGCAGTTCTTC
>.|TRBV19|.|15|TRBJ1-1
CASLPRDKGNTEAFF
TGTGCCAGCCTCCCTAGGGACAAGGGAAACACTGAAGCTTTCTTT
>once|TRBV9|TRBD2|14|TRBJ2-5
CASSVLAVQETQYF
TGTGCCAGCAGCGTACTAGCGGTCCAAGAGACCCAGTACTTC
>once|TRBV6-5|TRBD2|15|TRBJ2-7
CASSPTQAGAYEQYF
TGTGCCAGCAGCCCCACCCAAGCGGGAGCCTACGAGCAGTACTTC
>.|TRBV10-3|.|14|TRBJ2-5
CAIRGSADQETQYF
TGTGCCATCAGAGGTAGCGCCGACCAAGAGACCCAGTACTTC
>.|TRBV10-3|.|13|TRBJ2-1
CAISETAGGEQFF
TGTGCCATCAGTGAAACTGCCGGAGGGGAGCAGTTCTTC
>.|TRBV5-1|.|15|TRBJ2-7
CASSLGTNGAYEQYF
TGCGCCAGCAGCTTGGGTACAAACGGGGCCTACGAGCAGTACTTC
>.|TRBV6-1|TRBD1|17|TRBJ2-1
CASSESGRTGRTPEQFF
TGTGCCAGCAGTGAAAGCGGTAGGACAGGGAGAACACCCGAGCAGTTCTTC
>.|TRBV2|.|14|TRBJ1-4
CASSLDSVNEKLFF
TGTGCCAGCAGCCTGGACAGCGTTAATGAAAAACTGTTTTTT
>.|TRBV4-1|.|14|TRBJ1-5
CASTPAYSNQPQHF
TGCGCCAGCACGCCAGCATATAGCAATCAGCCCCAGCATTTT
>.|TRBV28|.|14|TRBJ2-7
CASSRNRRSYEQYF
TGTGCCAGCAGCCGGAACCGCAGATCCTACGAGCAGTACTTC
>.|TRBV7-2|TRBD1|15|TRBJ2-7
CASSDRTRTGRKQYF
TGTGCCAGCAGCGACCGCACAAGGACAGGGAGGAAGCAGTACTTC
>.|TRBV14|TRBD1|15|TRBJ2-5
CASSQGTGPQETQYF
TGTGCCAGCAGCCAAGGGACAGGTCCACAAGAGACCCAGTACTTC
>.|TRBV6-6|TRBD1|16|TRBJ1-4
CASRSGTVPTGEKLFF
TGTGCCAGCAGGTCCGGGACAGTCCCTACGGGTGAAAAACTGTTTTTT
>once|TRBV6-5|.|13|TRBJ2-7
CASSYGPRYEQYF
TGTGCCAGCAGTTATGGTCCCCGCTACGAGCAGTACTTC
>once|TRBV4-1|TRBD2|16|TRBJ2-4
CASSQQLAGSKNIQYF
TGCGCCAGCAGCCAACAACTAGCGGGATCTAAAAACATTCAGTACTTC
>.|TRBV4-1|.|16|TRBJ2-3
CASSQARGGGPDTQYF
TGCGCCAGCAGCCAAGCCCGAGGGGGTGGTCCAGATACGCAGTATTTT
>.|TRBV5-1|.|16|TRBJ1-3
CASSLLPSGAGNTIYF
TGCGCCAGCAGCTTATTACCTTCAGGAGCTGGAAACACCATATATTTT
>.|TRBV4-2|.|13|TRBJ2-5
CASSQDREETQYF
TGTGCCAGCAGCCAAGATCGGGAGGAGACCCAGTACTTC